These 17 T cell receptor beta chains originate from one sample sequenced in a study of blood T cell repertoires in COVID-19. Repertoires were generated with immunoSEQ multiplex PCR, while TCRdb's copy carries only in-frame clones and drops some. The sample carries hundreds of thousands of clones, roughly 90% recorded once. Material for sequencing was peripheral blood. Every receptor here comes from a woman aged 25 to 45 with acute or convalescent COVID-19.

The chain combines TRBV7-2 with TRBJ2-7; TRBD1 aligns across 7 bases. V lost 5 bases to trimming and J lost 3 bases; unmatched junction nucleotides: 16. Per germline, CDR1 SGHTA and CDR2 FQGNSA. This CDR3 region has 17 residues. The CDR3 region has the DNA TGTGCCAGCAGCACCTCTCCTTACAGGACAGGAATCTACGAGCAGTACTTC. It is translated as CASSTSPYRTGIYEQYF.

This chain joins TRBV24-1 and TRBJ2-3, with a possible D match to TRBD2 (5 bases). The germline V gene has CDR1 KGHDR and CDR2 SFDVKD. The CDR3 spans 17 residues. The V gene lost 3 bases and the J gene lost 0 bases, with 15 bases spanning the gap. CDR3: CATSDRDRTGSTDTQYF. CDR3 nucleotide sequence: TGTGCCACCAGTGATCGAGATCGTACGGGGAGCACAGATACGCAGTATTTT.

This chain links TRBV6-1 with TRBJ2-3; 10 bases match TRBD2. Per germline, CDR1 MNHNS and CDR2 SASEGT. This CDR3 contains 16 residues. The ends lost 4 bases at V and 5 bases at J; junction bases unmatched: 9. The CDR3 DNA sequence: TGTGCCAGCAGTGCCCAAGCGGGGGGGCTTTTAGATACGCAGTATTTT. It is translated as CASSAQAGGLLDTQYF.

The chain links TRBV29-1 to TRBJ2-5; D may be TRBD1 (6 bases). The germline V and J ends were trimmed by 2 bases and 5 bases, with 15 bases remaining between them. Per germline, CDR1 SQVTM and CDR2 ANQGSEA. CDR3 size: 14 residues. For the CDR3, the DNA is TGCAGCGTTGAACCGGACCGGACAGTTGAGACCCAGTACTTC. It encodes CSVEPDRTVETQYF.

This rearrangement joins TRBV9 to TRBJ2-3; TRBD2 matches 10 bases. CDR1 and CDR2 from the germline V gene are SGDLS and YYNGEE. The CDR3 loop spans 16 amino acids. V gave up 4 bases and J gave up 4 bases; unmatched junction bases: 9. In nucleotides, the CDR3 is TGTGCCAGCAGCATCCGCAGCGGGGGGGCATCAGATACGCAGTATTTT. Translated, it gives CASSIRSGGASDTQYF.

CDR3 region: CASNGESSYNSPLHF. In DNA form, the CDR3 reads TGTGCCAGCAACGGTGAGAGCTCCTATAATTCACCCCTCCACTTT. The rearrangement joins TRBV2 to TRBJ1-6; no clear D. This CDR3 is 15 amino acids long. Trimming took off 7 bases at V and 0 bases at J, with 10 bases between the two ends. Per germline, CDR1 SNHLY and CDR2 FYNNEI.

The V call is TRBV10-3, the J call TRBJ2-5; no clear D gene. V lost 3 bases and J 1 base, leaving 12 bases between the germline ends. The CDR3 has 15 residues. Germline CDR1 and CDR2: ENHRY and SYGVKD. This chain's CDR3 is CAISDGAEIQETQYF. CDR3 sequence (DNA): TGTGCCATCAGTGACGGTGCGGAAATCCAAGAGACCCAGTACTTC.

This clone was detected a few times. This sequence joins TRBV7-9 and TRBJ1-2, with 8 bases that match TRBD1. CDR3 length: 11 amino acids. From germline, CDR1 is SEHNR and CDR2 FQNEAQ (reference sequence). V was clipped by 7 bases and J by 8 bases; unmatched bases: 3. The CDR3 spells CASISGGGYTF. Here the CDR3 DNA reads TGTGCCAGCATCTCAGGGGGCGGCTACACCTTC.

V usage is TRBV2 and J usage is TRBJ2-5; D is ambiguous. Trimming removed 1 base at V and 1 base at J, with 7 bases between. CDR3 length equals 14 residues. From germline, CDR1 is SNHLY and CDR2 FYNNEI. The CDR3 nucleotides read TGTGCCAGCAGTGAAGGGGCAGTCCAAGAGACCCAGTACTTC. Protein product: CASSEGAVQETQYF.

The chain recombines TRBV4-1 with TRBJ1-3; 10 nucleotides match TRBD1. The CDR3 is 15 amino acids. Germline V lookup: CDR1 MGHRA, CDR2 YSYEKL. V dropped 7 bases and J dropped 4; count of bases not matched to a gene: 7. This CDR3 reads CASTPDRGLGNTIYF. The CDR3 DNA sequence: TGCGCCAGCACTCCAGACAGGGGGCTCGGAAACACCATATATTTT.

The gene calls are TRBV20-1 and TRBJ2-3, with TRBD1 matching over 10 bases. The V gene end was trimmed by 4 bases and the J gene end by 4 bases; junction bases not matched to a gene: 5. Germline-derived CDR1 and CDR2 are DFQATT and SNEGSKA (reference sequence). The CDR3 has 14 amino acids. For the CDR3, the DNA is TGCAGTGCTACTGACAGGGGGCGCGCAGATACGCAGTATTTT. It codes for CSATDRGRADTQYF.

The V gene is TRBV2, the J gene TRBJ2-7; 9 nucleotides line up with TRBD1. This CDR3 contains 14 residues. Looked up from germline, CDR1 is SNHLY and CDR2 is FYNNEI. The trim removed 4 bases at V and 4 bases at J, leaving 5 bases unmatched. CDR3 DNA: TGTGCCAGCAGTGGGGGACAGGGAAATTACGAGCAGTACTTC. Translation gives CASSGGQGNYEQYF. The variable domain in full, with the rest retrieved from reference TRBV2 and TRBJ2-7, is EPEVTQTPSHQVTQMGQEVILRCVPISNHLYFYWYRQILGQKVEFLVSFYNNEISEKSEIFDDQFSVERPDGSNFTLKIRSTKLEDSAMYFCASSGGQGNYEQYFGPGTRLTVT.

Regarding this clone: The junction departs from the called germline gene at one end, perhaps through a read error. CDR3 residues: CASSSSGQGNSEAFF. CDR3 coding DNA: TGTGCCAGCAGCTCCTCAGGACAGGGGAACTCTGAAGCTTTCTTT. The J gene is TRBJ1-1, the V gene TRBV7-3; 9 bases map to TRBD1. This CDR3 is built from 15 residues. In germline, CDR1 is SGHTA, CDR2 FQGTGA.

The chain combines TRBV6-2 or TRBV6-3 with TRBJ2-1; TRBD2 matches 8 bases. This CDR3 contains 12 residues. V was pared by 4 bases and J by 15 bases, with 8 bases of the junction left unmatched. The germline V gene encodes CDR1 MNHEY and CDR2 SVGEGT. CDR3 loop: CASSFSAGLGFF. DNA of the CDR3: TGTGCCAGCAGTTTTTCCGCGGGACTAGGGTTCTTC.

V gene TRBV28 combines with J gene TRBJ1-4; 8 bases fit TRBD1. Germline trimming cut 3 bases from V and 8 bases from J; bases unmatched to any gene: 14. CDR1 is MDHEN, CDR2 SYDVKM, per germline. There are 17 residues in the CDR3. DNA for the CDR3: TGTGCCAGCAGTTTCACAGGGGGATCAGGGGTAGGCGAAAAACTGTTTTTT. It specifies CASSFTGGSGVGEKLFF.

The CDR3 here is CSASMGLAGLQETQYF. Here the CDR3 DNA reads TGCAGTGCTAGTATGGGACTAGCGGGGCTACAAGAGACCCAGTACTTC. The chain joins TRBV20-1 to TRBJ2-5, with 13 bases matching TRBD2. This CDR3 spans 16 amino acids. Germline CDR1 reads DFQATT; CDR2 reads SNEGSKA (reference sequence). The V gene end was trimmed by 3 bases and the J gene end by 2 bases; junction bases not matched to a gene: 6.

This sequence joins TRBV5-1 and TRBJ1-1, with 8 bases identical to TRBD1. From germline, CDR1 is SGHRS and CDR2 YFSETQ. The J segment lost 2 bases and the V segment lost 4 bases, leaving 16 bases of the junction unmatched. The CDR3 runs 18 residues. The CDR3: CASSQKQNSGQVNTEAFF. In DNA, the CDR3 is TGCGCCAGCAGCCAAAAGCAAAATTCGGGACAGGTAAACACTGAAGCTTTCTTT.